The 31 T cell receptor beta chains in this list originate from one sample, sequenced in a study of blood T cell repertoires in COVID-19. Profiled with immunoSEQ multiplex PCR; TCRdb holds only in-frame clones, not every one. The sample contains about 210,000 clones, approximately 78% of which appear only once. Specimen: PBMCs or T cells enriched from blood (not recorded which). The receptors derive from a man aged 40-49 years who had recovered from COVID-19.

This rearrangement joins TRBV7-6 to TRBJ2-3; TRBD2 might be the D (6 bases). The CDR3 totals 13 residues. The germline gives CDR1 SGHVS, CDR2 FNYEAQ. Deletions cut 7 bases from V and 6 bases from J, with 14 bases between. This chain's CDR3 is CASTYGEEDTQYF. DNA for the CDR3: TGTGCCAGCACGTACGGGGAGGAGGATACGCAGTATTTT.

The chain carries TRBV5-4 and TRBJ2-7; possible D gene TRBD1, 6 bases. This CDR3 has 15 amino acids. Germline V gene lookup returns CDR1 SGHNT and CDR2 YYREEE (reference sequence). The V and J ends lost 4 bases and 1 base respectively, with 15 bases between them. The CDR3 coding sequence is TGTGCCAGCAGCCCCCCAGGGGTAGGGTCCTACGAGCAGTACTTC. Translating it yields CASSPPGVGSYEQYF.

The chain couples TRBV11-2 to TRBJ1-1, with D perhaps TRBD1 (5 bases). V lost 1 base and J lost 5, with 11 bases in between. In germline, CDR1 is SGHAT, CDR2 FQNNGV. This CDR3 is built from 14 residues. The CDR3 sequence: CASSLVGARTEAFF. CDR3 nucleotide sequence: TGTGCCAGCAGCTTAGTAGGGGCGAGGACTGAAGCTTTCTTT.

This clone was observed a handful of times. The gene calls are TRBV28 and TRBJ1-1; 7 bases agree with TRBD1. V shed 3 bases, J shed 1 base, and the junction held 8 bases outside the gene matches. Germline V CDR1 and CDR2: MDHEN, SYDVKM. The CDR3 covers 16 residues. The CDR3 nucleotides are TGTGCCAGCAGTTTTAAGGGGGCCGGGGGGAACACTGAAGCTTTCTTT. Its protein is CASSFKGAGGNTEAFF.

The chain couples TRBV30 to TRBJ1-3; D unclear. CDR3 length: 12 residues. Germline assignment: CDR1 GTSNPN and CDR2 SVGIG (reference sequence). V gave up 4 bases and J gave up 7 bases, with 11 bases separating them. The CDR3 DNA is TGTGCCTGGACCTTGGTACGGAACACCATATATTTT. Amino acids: CAWTLVRNTIYF.

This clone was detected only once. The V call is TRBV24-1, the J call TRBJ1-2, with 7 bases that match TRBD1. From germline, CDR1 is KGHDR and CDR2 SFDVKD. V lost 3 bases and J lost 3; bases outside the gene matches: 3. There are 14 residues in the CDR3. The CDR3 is CATSDPDRDYGYTF. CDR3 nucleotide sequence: TGTGCCACCAGTGATCCCGACAGGGACTATGGCTACACCTTC.

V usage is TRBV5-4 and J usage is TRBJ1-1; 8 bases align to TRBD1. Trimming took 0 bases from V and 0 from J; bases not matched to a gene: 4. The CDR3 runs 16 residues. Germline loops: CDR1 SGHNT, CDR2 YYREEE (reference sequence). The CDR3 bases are TGTGCCAGCAGCTTGGGACAGGGGACCATGAACACTGAAGCTTTCTTT. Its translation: CASSLGQGTMNTEAFF.

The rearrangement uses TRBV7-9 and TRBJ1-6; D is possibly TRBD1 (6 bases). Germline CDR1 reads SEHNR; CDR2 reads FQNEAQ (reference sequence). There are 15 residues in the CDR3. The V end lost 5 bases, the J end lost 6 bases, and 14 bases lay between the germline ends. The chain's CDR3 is CASSVPGHSNSPLHF. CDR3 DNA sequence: TGTGCCAGCAGCGTTCCGGGACACTCTAATTCACCCCTCCACTTT.

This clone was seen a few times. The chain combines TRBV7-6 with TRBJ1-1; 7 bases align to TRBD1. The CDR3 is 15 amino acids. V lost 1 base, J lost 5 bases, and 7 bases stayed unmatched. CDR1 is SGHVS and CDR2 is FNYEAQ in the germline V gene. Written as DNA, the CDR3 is TGTGCCAGCAGCTTAGATTCGACAGGGTGGACTGAAGCTTTCTTT. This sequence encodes CASSLDSTGWTEAFF.

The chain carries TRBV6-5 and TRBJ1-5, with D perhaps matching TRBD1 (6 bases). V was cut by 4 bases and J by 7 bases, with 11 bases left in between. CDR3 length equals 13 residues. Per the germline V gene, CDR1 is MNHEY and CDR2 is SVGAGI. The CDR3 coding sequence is TGTGCCAGCAGTTGGGGGAGGGGGCAGCCCCAGCATTTT. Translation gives CASSWGRGQPQHF.

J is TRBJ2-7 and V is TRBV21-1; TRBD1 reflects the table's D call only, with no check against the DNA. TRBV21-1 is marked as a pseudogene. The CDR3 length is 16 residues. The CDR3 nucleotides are TGTGCCAGCAGCAAAGGCAGAGCAGGGATGCCCTACGAGCAGTACTTC. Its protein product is CASSKGRAGMPYEQYF.

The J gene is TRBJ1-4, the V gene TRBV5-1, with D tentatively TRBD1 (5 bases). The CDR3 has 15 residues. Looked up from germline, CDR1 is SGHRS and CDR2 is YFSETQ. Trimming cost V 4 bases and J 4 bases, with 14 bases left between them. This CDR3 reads CASSPGTGDNEKLFF. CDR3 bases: TGCGCCAGCAGCCCTGGGACGGGGGATAATGAAAAACTGTTTTTT.

The CDR3 nucleotides read TGTGCCAGCTCGGCGGGGTTCTCTGGGGCCAACGTCCTGACTTTC. Translated: CASSAGFSGANVLTF. The chain joins TRBV9 to TRBJ2-6; TRBD2 is a possible D gene (6 bases). Trimming removed 7 bases from V and 0 bases from J, with 11 bases in between. Germline loops: CDR1 SGDLS, CDR2 YYNGEE. CDR3 length: 15 amino acids.

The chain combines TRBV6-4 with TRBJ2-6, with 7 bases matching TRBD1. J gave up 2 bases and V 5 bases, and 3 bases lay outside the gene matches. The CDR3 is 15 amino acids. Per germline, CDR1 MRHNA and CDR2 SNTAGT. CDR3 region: CASSLGTAGANVLTF. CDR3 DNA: TGTGCCAGCAGTCTCGGGACAGCTGGGGCCAACGTCCTGACTTTC.

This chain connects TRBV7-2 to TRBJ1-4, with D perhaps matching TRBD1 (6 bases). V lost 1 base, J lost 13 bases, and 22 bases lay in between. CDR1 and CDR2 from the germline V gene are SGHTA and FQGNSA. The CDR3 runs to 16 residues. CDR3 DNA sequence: TGTGCCAGCAGCTTAGATTGGGCAGGGTTGCTAGGGGGACTGTTTTTT. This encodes CASSLDWAGLLGGLFF.

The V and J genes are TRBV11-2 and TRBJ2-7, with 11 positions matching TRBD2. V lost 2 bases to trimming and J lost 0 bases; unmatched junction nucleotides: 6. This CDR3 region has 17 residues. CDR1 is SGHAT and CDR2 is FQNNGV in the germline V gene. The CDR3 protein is CASSLTSGGISSYEQYF. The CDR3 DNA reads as TGTGCCAGCAGCTTAACTAGCGGGGGTATAAGCTCCTACGAGCAGTACTTC.

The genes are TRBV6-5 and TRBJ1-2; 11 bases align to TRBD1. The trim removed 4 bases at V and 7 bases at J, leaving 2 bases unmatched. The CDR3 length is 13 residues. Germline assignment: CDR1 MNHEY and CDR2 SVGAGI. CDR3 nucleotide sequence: TGTGCCAGCAGTTGGGGACAGGGGGTTGGCTACACCTTC. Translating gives CASSWGQGVGYTF.

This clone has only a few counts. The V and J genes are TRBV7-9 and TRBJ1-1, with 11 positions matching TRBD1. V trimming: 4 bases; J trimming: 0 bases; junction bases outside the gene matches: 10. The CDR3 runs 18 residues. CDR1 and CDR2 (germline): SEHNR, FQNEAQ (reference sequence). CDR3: CASSSEPDRGRMNTEAFF. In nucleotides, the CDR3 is TGTGCCAGCAGCTCAGAGCCGGACAGGGGGCGCATGAACACTGAAGCTTTCTTT.

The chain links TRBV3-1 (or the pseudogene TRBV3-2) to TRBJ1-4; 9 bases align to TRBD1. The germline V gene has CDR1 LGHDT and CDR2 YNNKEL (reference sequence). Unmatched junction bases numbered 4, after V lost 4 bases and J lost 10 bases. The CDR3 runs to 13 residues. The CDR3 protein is CASSLRTGVKLFF. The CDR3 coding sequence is TGTGCCAGCAGCCTGAGGACAGGGGTAAAACTGTTTTTT.

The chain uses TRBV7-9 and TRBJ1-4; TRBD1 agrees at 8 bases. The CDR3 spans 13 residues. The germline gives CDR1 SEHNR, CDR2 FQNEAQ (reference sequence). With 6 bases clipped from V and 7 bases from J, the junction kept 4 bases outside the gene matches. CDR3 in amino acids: CASSGQGFEKLFF. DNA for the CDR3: TGTGCCAGCAGTGGACAGGGATTTGAAAAACTGTTTTTT. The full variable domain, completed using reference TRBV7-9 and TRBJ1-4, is DTGVSQNPRHKITKRGQNVTFRCDPISEHNRLYWYRQTLGQGPEFLTYFQNEAQLEKSRLLSDRFSAERPKGSFSTLEIQRTEQGDSAMYLCASSGQGFEKLFFGSGTQLSVL.

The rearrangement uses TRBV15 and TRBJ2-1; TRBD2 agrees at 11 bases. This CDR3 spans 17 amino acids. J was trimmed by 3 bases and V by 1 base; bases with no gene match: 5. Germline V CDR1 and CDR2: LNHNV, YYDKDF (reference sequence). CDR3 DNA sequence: TGTGCCACCAGCAGAGGTCTAGCGGGAGGTCTCTACAATGAGCAGTTCTTC. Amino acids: CATSRGLAGGLYNEQFF.

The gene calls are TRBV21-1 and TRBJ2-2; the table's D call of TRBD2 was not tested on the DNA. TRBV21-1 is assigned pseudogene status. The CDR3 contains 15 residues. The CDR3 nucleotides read TGTGCCAGCAGCAAAGCGTCTAGCAACTCCGGGGAGCTGTTTTTT. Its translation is CASSKASSNSGELFF.

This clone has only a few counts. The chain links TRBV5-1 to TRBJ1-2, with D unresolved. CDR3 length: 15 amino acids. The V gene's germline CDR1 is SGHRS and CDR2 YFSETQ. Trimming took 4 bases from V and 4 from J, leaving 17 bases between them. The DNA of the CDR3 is TGCGCCAGCAGCCCTGATGAAGGGAGGTCCTATGGCTACACCTTC. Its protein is CASSPDEGRSYGYTF.

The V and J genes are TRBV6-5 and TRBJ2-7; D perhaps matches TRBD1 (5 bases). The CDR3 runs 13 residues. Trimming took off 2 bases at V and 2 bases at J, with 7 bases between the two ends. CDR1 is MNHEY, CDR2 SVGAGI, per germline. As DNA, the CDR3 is TGTGCCAGCAGTTACGGGGCTACCTACGAGCAGTACTTC. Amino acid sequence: CASSYGATYEQYF.

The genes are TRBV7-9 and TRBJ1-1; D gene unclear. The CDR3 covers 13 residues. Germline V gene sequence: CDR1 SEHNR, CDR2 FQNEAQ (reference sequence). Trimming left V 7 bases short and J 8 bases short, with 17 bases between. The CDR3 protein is CASNPAGFWEAFF. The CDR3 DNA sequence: TGTGCCAGCAACCCAGCGGGCTTTTGGGAAGCTTTCTTT.

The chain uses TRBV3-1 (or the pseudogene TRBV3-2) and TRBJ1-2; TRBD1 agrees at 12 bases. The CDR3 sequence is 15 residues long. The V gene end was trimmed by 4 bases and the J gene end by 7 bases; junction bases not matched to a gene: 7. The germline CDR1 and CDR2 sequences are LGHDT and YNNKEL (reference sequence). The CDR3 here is CASSPRDRGHFGYTF. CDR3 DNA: TGTGCCAGCAGCCCCCGGGACAGGGGGCACTTTGGCTACACCTTC.

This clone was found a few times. The DNA of the CDR3 is TGTGCCAGCAGCTCGCTTTTAGCAGTGGGTGAAGCTTTCTTT. Translation: CASSSLLAVGEAFF. The chain carries TRBV3-1 (or the pseudogene TRBV3-2) and TRBJ1-1; D unresolved. Deletions cut 5 bases from V and 7 bases from J, with 17 bases between. Germline V gene lookup returns CDR1 LGHDT and CDR2 YNNKEL (reference sequence). The CDR3 loop spans 14 amino acids.

CDR3: CAILGKHTEAFF. CDR3 DNA: TGTGCCATCCTCGGGAAACACACTGAAGCTTTCTTT. The rearrangement links TRBV28 to TRBJ1-1; D gene ambiguous. CDR3 length: 12 amino acids. V lost 10 bases, J lost 3 bases, and 12 bases lay in between. The germline gives CDR1 MDHEN, CDR2 SYDVKM.

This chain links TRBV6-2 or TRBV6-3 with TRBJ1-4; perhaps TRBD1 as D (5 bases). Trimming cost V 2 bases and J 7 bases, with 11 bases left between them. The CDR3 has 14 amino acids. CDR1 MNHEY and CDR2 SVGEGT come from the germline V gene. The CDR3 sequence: CASSYQGWSEKLFF. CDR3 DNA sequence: TGTGCCAGCAGTTACCAGGGCTGGAGTGAAAAACTGTTTTTT.

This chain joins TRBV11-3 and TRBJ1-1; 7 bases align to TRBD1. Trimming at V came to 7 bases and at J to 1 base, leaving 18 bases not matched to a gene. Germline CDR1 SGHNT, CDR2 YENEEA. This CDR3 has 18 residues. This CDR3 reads CASIIVTTQGVRNTEAFF. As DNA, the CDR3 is TGTGCCAGCATCATAGTCACTACCCAGGGGGTTCGGAACACTGAAGCTTTCTTT.

The chain's CDR3 is CASSPGGVRDGYTF. The CDR3 bases are TGTGCCAGCTCACCGGGAGGGGTCAGGGATGGCTACACCTTC. The chain links TRBV18 to TRBJ1-2, with a possible D match to TRBD1 (5 bases). Trimming shortened V by 3 bases and J by 6 bases, and 14 bases separated the two germline ends. The CDR3 covers 14 residues. Germline CDR1 KGHSH, CDR2 LQKENI.